This TCR beta chain appears in the sequencing data of a study of post-analysis software for immune sequencing data. Broader study findings: Controls had lower frequencies than patients of about 5 TRBV segments, which included TRBV5-6, TRBV5-1 and TRBV20-1.

This CDR3 comprises 15 residues. The V and J ends lost 5 bases and 9 bases, in that order; junction bases with no gene match: 7. The germline V gene encodes CDR1 MNHEY and CDR2 SMNVEV (reference sequence). The TCR beta cDNA libraries carried unique molecular identifiers. TCRdb fed the PCR reads into MiXCR, producing one record per CDR3 protein. The sample lists some 890,000 distinct CDR3 sequences, roughly 50% occurring once. In regard to this clonotype: Its antigen is not known.

The sample was blood. The chain uses TRBV27 and TRBJ1-6, with TRBD1 matching 10 bases. The clonotype originates from a girl aged 5-17 years with multiple sclerosis. This CDR3 is CASSTRTGGGSPLHF. The CDR3 DNA is TGTGCCAGCAGTACTCGGACAGGGGGAGGTTCACCCCTCCACTTT.